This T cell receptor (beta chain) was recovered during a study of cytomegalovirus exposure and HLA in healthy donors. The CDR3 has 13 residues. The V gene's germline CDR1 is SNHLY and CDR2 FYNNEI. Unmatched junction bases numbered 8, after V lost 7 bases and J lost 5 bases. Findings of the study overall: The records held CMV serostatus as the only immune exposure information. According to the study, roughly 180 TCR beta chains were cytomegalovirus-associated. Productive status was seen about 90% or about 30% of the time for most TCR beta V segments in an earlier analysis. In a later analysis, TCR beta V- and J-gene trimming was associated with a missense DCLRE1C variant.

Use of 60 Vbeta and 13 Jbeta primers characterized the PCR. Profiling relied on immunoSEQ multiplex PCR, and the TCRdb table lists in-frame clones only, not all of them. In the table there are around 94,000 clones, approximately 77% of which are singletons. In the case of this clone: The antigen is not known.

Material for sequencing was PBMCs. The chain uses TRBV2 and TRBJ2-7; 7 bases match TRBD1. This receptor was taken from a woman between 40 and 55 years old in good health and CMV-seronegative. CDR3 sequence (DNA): TGTGCCAGCAACTACAGGGGAATAAACGAGCAGTACTTC. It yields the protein CASNYRGINEQYF.